Sequencing of this TCR beta chain was carried out in a study of cytomegalovirus exposure and HLA in healthy donors. Overall study: Among the roughly 400 donors who were genotyped, about 84% fell in the genetic ancestry cluster that is associated with self-reported Caucasian donors.

This clone occurred a few times. Its antigen is not identified. This PCR relied on a set of 60 Vbeta primers and 13 Jbeta primers. The repertoire was sequenced with immunoSEQ multiplex PCR; TCRdb's copy has only in-frame clones and lacks some. This table has roughly 100,000 clones, roughly four fifths appearing once. Broader study findings: Most of the CMV-associated TCR beta chains (in a later analysis) appeared to be HLA-restricted. Most TCRs appeared rarely, but some public TCRs recurred in many donors. Donors belonging to an Asian-associated ancestry cluster reportedly showed fewer N-insertions in productive TCRs than the roughly 700-donor mean, according to what a later analysis found.

CDR3 length equals 13 residues. Germline lookup yields CDR1 LNHDA and CDR2 SQIVND (reference sequence). With 5 bases removed from V and 4 bases from J, the gap between germline ends came to 11 bases. The chain couples TRBV19 to TRBJ1-2; D is possibly TRBD1 (5 bases). The sequencing sample was made of PBMCs. This TCR was sampled from a man between 40 and 49 years old in good health and CMV-seropositive. CDR3 nucleotides: TGTGCCAGTAGTTGGGACTCGGGCTATGGCTACACCTTC. Its translation: CASSWDSGYGYTF. The full variable domain, its missing parts supplied by reference TRBV19 and TRBJ1-2, is DGGITQSPKYLFRKEGQNVTLSCEQNLNHDAMYWYRQDPGQGLRLIYYSQIVNDFQKGDIAEGYSVSREKKESFPLTVTSAQKNPTAFYLCASSWDSGYGYTFGSGTRLTVV.